Below are 9 T cell receptor beta chains sequenced from a single sample in a study of long-term antiretroviral therapy in people with HIV. A v3.0 immunoSEQ assay was performed at survey level. Generated by immunoSEQ multiplex PCR, the TCRdb table keeps only in-frame clones and is missing some. The table records 15,000 to 20,000 clones, around 79% of them present only once. Here the sequenced sample was unsorted PBMCs, taken at the start of antiretroviral therapy. These receptors all come from a man aged 25-45 years with HIV.

The genes are TRBV7-9 and TRBJ2-1; 8 nucleotides line up with TRBD1. This CDR3 comprises 16 residues. With 1 base clipped from V and 6 bases from J, the junction kept 8 bases outside the gene matches. Germline CDR1 SEHNR, CDR2 FQNEAQ (reference sequence). CDR3 amino acids: CASSLESGGSLNEQFF. As DNA, the CDR3 is TGTGCCAGCAGCTTAGAATCAGGGGGCTCACTCAATGAGCAGTTCTTC. Full variable domain (remainder filled in from reference TRBV7-9 and TRBJ2-1): DTGVSQNPRHKITKRGQNVTFRCDPISEHNRLYWYRQTLGQGPEFLTYFQNEAQLEKSRLLSDRFSAERPKGSFSTLEIQRTEQGDSAMYLCASSLESGGSLNEQFFGPGTRLTVL.

The chain uses TRBV29-1 and TRBJ2-5; D remains unclear. V was shortened by 7 bases and J by 7 bases, with 16 bases between the two germline ends. CDR1 is SQVTM, CDR2 ANQGSEA, per germline. CDR3 length equals 12 residues. The CDR3 sequence: CSARPSDGTQYF. The CDR3 coding sequence is TGCAGCGCACGCCCCAGCGACGGGACCCAGTACTTC.

The chain uses TRBV19 and TRBJ1-2; D uncertain. The ends were cut back, 5 bases at V and 4 bases at J, with 17 bases in the middle. CDR1 is LNHDA and CDR2 is SQIVND in the germline V gene (reference sequence). The CDR3 loop spans 15 amino acids. CDR3 residues: CASSWEQDPGYGYTF. CDR3 DNA: TGTGCCAGTAGTTGGGAGCAGGACCCTGGCTATGGCTACACCTTC.

The chain couples TRBV25-1 to TRBJ1-2; D is perhaps TRBD1 (6 bases). Trimming took off 8 bases at V and 4 bases at J, with 14 bases between the two ends. The CDR3 extends over 13 amino acids. CDR1 is MGHDK and CDR2 is SYGVNS in the germline V gene. The CDR3 sequence is CASFDDRSYGYTF. CDR3 nucleotide sequence: TGTGCCAGCTTTGATGACAGGAGCTATGGCTACACCTTC.

The rearrangement links TRBV27 to TRBJ1-4; the match to TRBD1 covers 7 bases. J lost 8 bases, V lost 6 bases, and 9 bases had no gene match. The germline V gene has CDR1 MNHEY and CDR2 SMNVEV (reference sequence). The CDR3 has 14 amino acids. In nucleotides, the CDR3 is TGTGCCAGCAGCCCGGGACAGCTGTACGAAAAACTGTTTTTT. Translating it yields CASSPGQLYEKLFF.

The V gene is TRBV6-4, the J gene TRBJ2-5, with D perhaps assigned TRBD1 or TRBD2 (5 bases each). Between the trimmed V and J ends, which lost 5 bases and 4 bases, there was a span of 11 bases. Germline V CDR1 and CDR2: MRHNA, SNTAGT. The CDR3 runs 13 residues. DNA of the CDR3: TGTGCCAGCAGTCGGGGCAAAGGAGAGACCCAGTACTTC. It translates to CASSRGKGETQYF.

This clone was detected once. The chain links TRBV7-2 to TRBJ2-2; TRBD1 or TRBD2 may be the D gene (5 bases each). Trimming removed 2 bases from V and 6 bases from J, with 10 bases in between. Germline V gives CDR1 SGHTA, CDR2 FQGNSA. CDR3 size: 14 residues. The CDR3 DNA is TGTGCCAGCAGCTTACATGGGGGAGCCGGGGAGCTGTTTTTT. Its translation is CASSLHGGAGELFF.

Only one count was recorded for this clone. J is TRBJ1-5 and V is TRBV30; 8 bases map to TRBD1. Germline V gene data show CDR1 as GTSNPN and CDR2 as SVGIG (reference sequence). This CDR3 spans 13 amino acids. V lost 3 bases, J lost 7 bases, and 5 bases stayed unmatched. In nucleotides, the CDR3 is TGTGCCTGGAGCCCGGACAGGGAGCAGCCCCAGCATTTT. Amino acids: CAWSPDREQPQHF.

The rearrangement joins TRBV7-2 to TRBJ1-6; D is uncertain. With 1 base removed from V and 6 bases from J, the gap between germline ends came to 10 bases. Germline V gene sequence: CDR1 SGHTA, CDR2 FQGNSA. This CDR3 is built from 15 residues. The CDR3 DNA reads as TGTGCCAGCAGCTTAGATCAGGTCCCTAATTCACCCCTCCACTTT. It codes for CASSLDQVPNSPLHF.